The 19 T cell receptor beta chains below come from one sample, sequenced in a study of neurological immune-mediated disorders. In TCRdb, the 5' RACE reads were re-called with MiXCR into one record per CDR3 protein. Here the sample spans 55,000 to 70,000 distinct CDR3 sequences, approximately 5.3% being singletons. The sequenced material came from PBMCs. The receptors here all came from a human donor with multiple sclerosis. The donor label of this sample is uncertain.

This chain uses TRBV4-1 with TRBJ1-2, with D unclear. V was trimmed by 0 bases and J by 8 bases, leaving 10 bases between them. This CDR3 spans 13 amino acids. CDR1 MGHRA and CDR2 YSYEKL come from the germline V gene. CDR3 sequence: CASSQEVSRGYTF. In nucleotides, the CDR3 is TGCGCCAGCAGCCAAGAAGTGTCTAGGGGCTACACCTTC.

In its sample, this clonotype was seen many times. CDR3 coding DNA: TGTGCCAGCAGTCGGGACGTCTCCTGGGATGGCTACACCTTC. Encoded protein: CASSRDVSWDGYTF. The chain has TRBV5-5 and TRBJ1-2; tentative D call: TRBD1 (5 bases). The CDR3 contains 14 residues. Germline V gene sequence: CDR1 SGHKS, CDR2 YYEKEE (reference sequence). Trimming took 5 bases from V and 6 from J, leaving 17 bases between them.

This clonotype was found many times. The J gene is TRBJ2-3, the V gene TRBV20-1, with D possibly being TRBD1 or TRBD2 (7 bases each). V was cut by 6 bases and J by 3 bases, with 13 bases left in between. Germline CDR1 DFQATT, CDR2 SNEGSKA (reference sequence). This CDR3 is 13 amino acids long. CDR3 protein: CSARGGGTDTQYF. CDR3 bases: TGCAGTGCCAGGGGGGGTGGAACAGATACGCAGTATTTT.

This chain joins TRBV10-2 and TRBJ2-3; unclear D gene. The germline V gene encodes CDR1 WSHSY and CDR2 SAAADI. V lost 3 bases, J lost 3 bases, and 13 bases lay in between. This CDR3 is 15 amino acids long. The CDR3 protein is CASSDRISGTDTQYF. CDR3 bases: TGCGCCAGCAGTGACAGAATCAGTGGTACAGATACGCAGTATTTT.

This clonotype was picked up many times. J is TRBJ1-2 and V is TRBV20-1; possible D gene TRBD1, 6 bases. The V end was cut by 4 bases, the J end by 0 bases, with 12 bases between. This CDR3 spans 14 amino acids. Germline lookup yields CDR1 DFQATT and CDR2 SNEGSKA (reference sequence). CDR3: CSATATGTNYGYTF. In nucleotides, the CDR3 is TGCAGTGCTACTGCGACAGGAACTAACTATGGCTACACCTTC.

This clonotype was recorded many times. CDR3 region: CSARLLRGSTDTQYF. The CDR3 DNA follows: TGCAGTGCTAGATTACTGCGGGGGAGCACAGATACGCAGTATTTT. The chain couples TRBV20-1 to TRBJ2-3, with 7 nucleotides matching TRBD2. V shed 2 bases, J shed 0 bases, and the junction held 5 bases outside the gene matches. The CDR3 totals 15 residues. The germline CDR1 and CDR2 sequences are DFQATT and SNEGSKA (reference sequence).

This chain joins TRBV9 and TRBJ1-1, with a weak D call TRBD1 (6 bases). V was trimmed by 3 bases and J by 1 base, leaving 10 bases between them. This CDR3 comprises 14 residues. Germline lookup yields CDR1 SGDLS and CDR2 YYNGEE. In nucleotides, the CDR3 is TGTGCCAGCAGCGCCTCAGGGGAGAACACTGAAGCTTTCTTT. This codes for CASSASGENTEAFF.

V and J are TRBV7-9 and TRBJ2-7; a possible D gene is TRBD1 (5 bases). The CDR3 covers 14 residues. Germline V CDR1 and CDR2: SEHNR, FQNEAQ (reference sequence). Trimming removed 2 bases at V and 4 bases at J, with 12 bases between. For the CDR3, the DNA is TGTGCCAGCAGCTTATTTGGGGCAGGGTACGAGCAGTACTTC. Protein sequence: CASSLFGAGYEQYF.

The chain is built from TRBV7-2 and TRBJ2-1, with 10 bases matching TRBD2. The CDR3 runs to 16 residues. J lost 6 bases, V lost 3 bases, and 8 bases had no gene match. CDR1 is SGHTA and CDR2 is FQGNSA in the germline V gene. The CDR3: CASSFQPSGGRNEQFF. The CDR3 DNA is TGTGCCAGCAGCTTTCAACCTAGCGGGGGTCGCAATGAGCAGTTCTTC.

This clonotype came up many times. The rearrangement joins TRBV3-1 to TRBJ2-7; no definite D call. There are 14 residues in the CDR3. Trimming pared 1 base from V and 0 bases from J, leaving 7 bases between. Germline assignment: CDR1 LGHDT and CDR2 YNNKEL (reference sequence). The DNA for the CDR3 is TGTGCCAGCAGCCAAGGACTCTACTCCTACGAGCAGTACTTC. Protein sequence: CASSQGLYSYEQYF.

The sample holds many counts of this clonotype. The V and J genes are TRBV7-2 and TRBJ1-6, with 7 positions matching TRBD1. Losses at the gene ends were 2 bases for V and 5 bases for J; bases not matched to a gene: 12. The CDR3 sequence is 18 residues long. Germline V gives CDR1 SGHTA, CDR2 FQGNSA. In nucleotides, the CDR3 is TGTGCCAGCAGCTTAATCGGGAACAGGGGCGGCCATAATTCACCCCTCCACTTT. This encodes CASSLIGNRGGHNSPLHF.

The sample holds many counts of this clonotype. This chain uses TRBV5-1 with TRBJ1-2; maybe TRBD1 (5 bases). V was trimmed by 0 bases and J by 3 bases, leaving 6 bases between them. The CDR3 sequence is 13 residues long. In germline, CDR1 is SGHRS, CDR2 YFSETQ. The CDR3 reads CASSLAGDYGYTF. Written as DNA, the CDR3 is TGCGCCAGCAGCTTGGCGGGGGACTATGGCTACACCTTC.

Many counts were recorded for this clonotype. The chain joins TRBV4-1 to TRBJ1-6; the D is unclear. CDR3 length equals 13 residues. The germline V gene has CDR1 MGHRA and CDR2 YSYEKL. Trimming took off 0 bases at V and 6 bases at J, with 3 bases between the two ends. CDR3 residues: CASSQEPNSPLHF. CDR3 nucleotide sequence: TGCGCCAGCAGCCAAGAACCTAATTCACCCCTCCACTTT.

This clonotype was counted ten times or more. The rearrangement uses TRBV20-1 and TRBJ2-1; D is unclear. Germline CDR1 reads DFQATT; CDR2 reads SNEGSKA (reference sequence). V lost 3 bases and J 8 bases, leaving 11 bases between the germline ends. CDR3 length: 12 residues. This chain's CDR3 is CSASYPPDEQFF. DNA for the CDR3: TGCAGTGCTAGCTATCCCCCGGATGAGCAGTTCTTC.

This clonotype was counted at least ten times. The CDR3 region is CASSLIRGTEKLFF. In DNA, the CDR3 is TGCGCCAGCAGCTTAATCAGGGGGACTGAAAAACTGTTTTTT. The chain recombines TRBV5-1 with TRBJ1-4; the match to TRBD1 covers 7 bases. The V gene end was trimmed by 2 bases and the J gene end by 7 bases; junction bases not matched to a gene: 5. CDR3 length: 14 amino acids. CDR1 SGHRS and CDR2 YFSETQ come from the germline V gene.

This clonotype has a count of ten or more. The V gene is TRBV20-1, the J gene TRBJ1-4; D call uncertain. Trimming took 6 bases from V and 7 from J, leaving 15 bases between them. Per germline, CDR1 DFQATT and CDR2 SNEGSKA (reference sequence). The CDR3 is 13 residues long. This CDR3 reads CSAVSAPGEKLFF. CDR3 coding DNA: TGCAGTGCGGTTTCGGCCCCGGGTGAAAAACTGTTTTTT.

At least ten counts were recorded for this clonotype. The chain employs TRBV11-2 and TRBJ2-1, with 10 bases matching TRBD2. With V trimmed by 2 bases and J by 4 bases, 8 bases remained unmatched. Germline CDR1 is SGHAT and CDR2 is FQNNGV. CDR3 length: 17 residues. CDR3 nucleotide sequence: TGTGCCAGCAGCTTATGGCTAGCGGGGGCCCTATACAATGAGCAGTTCTTC. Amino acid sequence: CASSLWLAGALYNEQFF. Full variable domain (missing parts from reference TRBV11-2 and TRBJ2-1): EAGVAQSPRYKIIEKRQSVAFWCNPISGHATLYWYQQILGQGPKLLIQFQNNGVVDDSQLPKDRFSAERLKGVDSTLKIQPAKLEDSAVYLCASSLWLAGALYNEQFFGPGTRLTVL.

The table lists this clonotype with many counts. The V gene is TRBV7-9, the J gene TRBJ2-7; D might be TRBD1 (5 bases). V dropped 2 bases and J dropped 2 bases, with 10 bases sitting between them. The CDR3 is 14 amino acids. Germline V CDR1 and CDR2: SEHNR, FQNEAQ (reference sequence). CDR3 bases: TGTGCCAGCAGCTTAACAGGAAGGGCCTACGAGCAGTACTTC. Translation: CASSLTGRAYEQYF.

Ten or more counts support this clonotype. CDR3 in DNA: TGTGCCACCAGCAGAGATCAGGCAGCCGTCGCGCAGTATTTT. It codes for CATSRDQAAVAQYF. The rearrangement uses TRBV15 and TRBJ2-3; no clear D. The length of the CDR3 is 14 residues. CDR1 and CDR2 (germline): LNHNV, YYDKDF (reference sequence). V lost 0 bases to trimming and J lost 10 bases, with 14 bases between them.